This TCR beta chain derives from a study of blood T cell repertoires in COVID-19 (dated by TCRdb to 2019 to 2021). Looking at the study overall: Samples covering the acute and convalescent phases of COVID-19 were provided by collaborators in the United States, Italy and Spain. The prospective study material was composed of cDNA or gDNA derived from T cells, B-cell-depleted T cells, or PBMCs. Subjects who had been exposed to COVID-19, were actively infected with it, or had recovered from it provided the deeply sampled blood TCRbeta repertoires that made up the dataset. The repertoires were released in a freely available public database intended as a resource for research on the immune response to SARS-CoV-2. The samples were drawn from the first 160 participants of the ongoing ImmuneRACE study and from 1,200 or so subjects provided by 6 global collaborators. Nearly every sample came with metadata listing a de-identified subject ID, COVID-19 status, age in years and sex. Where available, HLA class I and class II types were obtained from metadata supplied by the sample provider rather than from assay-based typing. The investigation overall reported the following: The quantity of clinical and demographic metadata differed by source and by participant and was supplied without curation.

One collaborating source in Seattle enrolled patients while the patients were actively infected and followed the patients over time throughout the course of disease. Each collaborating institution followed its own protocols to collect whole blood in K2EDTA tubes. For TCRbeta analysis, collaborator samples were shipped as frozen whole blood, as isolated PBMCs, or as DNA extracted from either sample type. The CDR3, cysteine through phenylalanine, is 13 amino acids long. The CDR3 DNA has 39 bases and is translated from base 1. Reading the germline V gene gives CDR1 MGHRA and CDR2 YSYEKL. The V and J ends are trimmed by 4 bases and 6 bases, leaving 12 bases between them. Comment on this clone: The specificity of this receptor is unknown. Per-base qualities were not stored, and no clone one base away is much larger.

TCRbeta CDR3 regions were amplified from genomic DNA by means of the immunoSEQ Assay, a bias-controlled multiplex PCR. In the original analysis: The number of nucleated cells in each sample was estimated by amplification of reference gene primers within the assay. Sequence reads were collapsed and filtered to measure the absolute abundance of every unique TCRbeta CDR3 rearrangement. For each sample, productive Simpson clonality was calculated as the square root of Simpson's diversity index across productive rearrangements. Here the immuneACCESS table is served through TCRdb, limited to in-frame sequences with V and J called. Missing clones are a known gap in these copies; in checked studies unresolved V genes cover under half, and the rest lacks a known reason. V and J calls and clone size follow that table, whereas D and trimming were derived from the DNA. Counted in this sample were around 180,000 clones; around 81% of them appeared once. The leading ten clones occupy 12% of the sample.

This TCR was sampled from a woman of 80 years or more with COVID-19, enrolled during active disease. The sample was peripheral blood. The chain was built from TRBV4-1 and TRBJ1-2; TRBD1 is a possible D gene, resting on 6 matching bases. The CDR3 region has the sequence CASSLYQGNGYTF. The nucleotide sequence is TGCGCCAGCAGCCTCTACCAGGGGAATGGCTACACCTTC.